Below are 28 T cell receptor beta chains sequenced from a single sample in a study of blood T cell repertoires in COVID-19. The table came from immunoSEQ multiplex PCR; TCRdb's copy has only in-frame clones and leaves some out. The table records roughly 240,000 clones, approximately 85% of them present only once. Sequencing was performed on PBMCs or T cells enriched from blood (not recorded which). These receptor sequences come from a woman aged 45 to 65 with acute COVID-19.

The V and J genes are TRBV4-3 and TRBJ1-1; D remains unclear. CDR3 length: 14 residues. CDR1 and CDR2 from the germline V gene are LGHNA and YSLEER. The V end was cut by 0 bases, the J end by 4 bases, with 9 bases between. This CDR3 is CASSQEGSGTEAFF. For the CDR3, the DNA is TGCGCCAGCAGCCAAGAGGGCAGTGGCACTGAAGCTTTCTTT.

This clone was picked up a small number of times. Distinct nucleotide sequences in the sample also encode this CDR3. This chain links TRBV30 with TRBJ1-1; D gene ambiguous. V was trimmed by 0 bases and J by 1 base, leaving 6 bases between them. CDR1 is GTSNPN, CDR2 SVGIG, per germline (reference sequence). CDR3 length: 13 amino acids. The CDR3 region has the DNA TGTGCCTGGAGTGTACGGGGGAACACTGAAGCTTTCTTT. Its translation is CAWSVRGNTEAFF.

The V and J genes are TRBV30 and TRBJ1-1, with 11 bases identical to TRBD1. The CDR3 sequence is 15 residues long. The ends lost 6 bases at V and 5 bases at J; junction bases unmatched: 11. Germline V gene data show CDR1 as GTSNPN and CDR2 as SVGIG (reference sequence). The CDR3 bases are TGTGCCTGCGCCGTCGCGGGACAGGGGGTTACTGAAGCTTTCTTT. This sequence encodes CACAVAGQGVTEAFF.

V gene TRBV3-1 (or the pseudogene TRBV3-2) combines with J gene TRBJ1-2; D is unclear. The germline gives CDR1 LGHDT, CDR2 YNNKEL (reference sequence). The CDR3 totals 13 residues. V gave up 4 bases and J gave up 4 bases, with 10 bases separating them. This CDR3 reads CASSPTDSYGYTF. Here the CDR3 DNA reads TGTGCCAGCAGCCCGACGGACTCCTATGGCTACACCTTC.

This chain joins TRBV7-3 and TRBJ2-3; tentative D call: TRBD1 (5 bases). CDR1 is SGHTA, CDR2 FQGTGA, per germline. The V and J ends lost 0 bases and 3 bases respectively, with 13 bases between them. This CDR3 is 16 amino acids long. The CDR3 loop is CASSLTPGIVTDTQYF. CDR3 bases: TGTGCCAGCAGCTTAACGCCAGGGATAGTTACAGATACGCAGTATTTT.

V is TRBV9 and J is TRBJ2-2; 8 bases are shared with TRBD2. V was clipped by 0 bases and J by 3 bases; unmatched bases: 4. The germline gives CDR1 SGDLS, CDR2 YYNGEE. The CDR3 contains 16 residues. For the CDR3, the DNA is TGTGCCAGCAGCGTAGGTCGGGGGGGGCACACCGGGGAGCTGTTTTTT. Its protein product is CASSVGRGGHTGELFF.

Concerning this clone itself: The junction shows a germline mismatch at one end, possibly a read error. CDR3 in DNA: TGTGCCAGCAGCGAAGGACAGGTCGGAGAGACCCAGTACTTC. Protein sequence: CASSEGQVGETQYF. The chain couples TRBV6-1 to TRBJ2-5, with 7 bases fitting TRBD1. The V gene's germline CDR1 is MNHNS and CDR2 SASEGT. This CDR3 contains 14 residues.

The CDR3 nucleotides read TGCAGTGCTAGTATTCCAGCGGGGGGATCGGGAGAGCAGTACTTC. Encoded protein: CSASIPAGGSGEQYF. The V and J genes are TRBV20-1 and TRBJ2-7; 9 bases line up with TRBD2. J was trimmed by 7 bases and V by 3 bases; bases with no gene match: 13. Looked up from germline, CDR1 is DFQATT and CDR2 is SNEGSKA (reference sequence). The CDR3 contains 15 residues.

This clone was found a few times. The rearrangement links TRBV5-1 to TRBJ2-7, with D perhaps matching TRBD2 (5 bases). CDR1 and CDR2 (germline): SGHRS, YFSETQ. The CDR3 consists of 14 residues. The V end was cut by 5 bases, the J end by 5 bases, with 17 bases between. This CDR3 is CASSREGRHNEQYF. The CDR3 region has the DNA TGCGCCAGCAGTCGAGAGGGCAGGCACAACGAGCAGTACTTC. The full variable domain, rest sourced from reference TRBV5-1 and TRBJ2-7, is KAGVTQTPRYLIKTRGQQVTLSCSPISGHRSVSWYQQTPGQGLQFLFEYFSETQRNKGNFPGRFSGRQFSNSRSEMNVSTLELGDSALYLCASSREGRHNEQYFGPGTRLTVT.

The V and J genes are TRBV10-1 and TRBJ2-2, with 11 bases fitting TRBD1. Losses at the gene ends were 7 bases for V and 5 bases for J; bases not matched to a gene: 12. Germline V gene lookup returns CDR1 WNHNN and CDR2 SYGVQD (reference sequence). The CDR3 is 17 amino acids. DNA of the CDR3: TGCGCCAGCAACTTCACAGGCGGGACAGGGGGGACCGGGGAGCTGTTTTTT. It is translated as CASNFTGGTGGTGELFF.

V usage is TRBV4-2 and J usage is TRBJ1-5, with D unresolved. Germline assignment: CDR1 LGHNA and CDR2 YNFKEQ. The CDR3 runs 13 residues. With 4 bases removed from V and 4 bases from J, the gap between germline ends came to 8 bases. In DNA form, the CDR3 reads TGTGCCAGCAGCCGGGGAGGGAATCAGCCCCAGCATTTT. This translates into CASSRGGNQPQHF.

This clone was counted many times. The chain combines TRBV5-6 with TRBJ1-1; 7 bases agree with TRBD1. After removal of 1 base from V and 2 bases from J, the junction contained 5 bases not matched to a gene. The CDR3 runs 15 residues. Germline CDR1 and CDR2: SGHDT and YYEEEE. CDR3 sequence (DNA): TGTGCCAGCAGCTTGCAAGGACAGGTAAACACTGAAGCTTTCTTT. This translates into CASSLQGQVNTEAFF.

In this sample, this clone turned up once. The rearrangement joins TRBV6-5 to TRBJ2-2; possibly TRBD1 for D (6 bases). This CDR3 has 15 amino acids. Germline CDR1 reads MNHEY; CDR2 reads SVGAGI. V lost 8 bases and J 4 bases, leaving 17 bases between the germline ends. CDR3 sequence reads: CASRAPGVATGELFF. In DNA, the CDR3 is TGTGCCAGCCGAGCCCCAGGGGTGGCCACCGGGGAGCTGTTTTTT.

The chain recombines TRBV6-5 with TRBJ1-6; D perhaps matches TRBD1 (5 bases). The CDR3 consists of 14 residues. In germline, CDR1 is MNHEY, CDR2 SVGAGI. Trimming pared 7 bases from V and 6 bases from J, leaving 13 bases between. The CDR3 sequence: CASTQGDGNSPLHF. The CDR3 nucleotides are TGTGCCAGCACGCAGGGTGACGGTAATTCACCCCTCCACTTT.

The chain uses TRBV20-1 and TRBJ2-1; TRBD2 agrees at 13 bases. CDR3 length equals 15 residues. The V gene end was trimmed by 3 bases and the J gene end by 7 bases; junction bases not matched to a gene: 6. CDR1 is DFQATT and CDR2 is SNEGSKA in the germline V gene (reference sequence). CDR3 amino acids: CSASRLAGGLNEQFF. Here the CDR3 DNA reads TGCAGTGCTAGTAGACTAGCGGGGGGTTTAAATGAGCAGTTCTTC.

This clone was seen once. The chain couples TRBV7-6 to TRBJ1-1; D unclear. Per the germline V gene, CDR1 is SGHVS and CDR2 is FNYEAQ. V gave up 3 bases and J gave up 4 bases, with 12 bases separating them. CDR3 length: 14 residues. CDR3: CASSFQEVGTEAFF. In nucleotides, the CDR3 is TGTGCCAGCAGCTTTCAGGAGGTGGGCACTGAAGCTTTCTTT.

The chain joins TRBV6-2 or TRBV6-3 to TRBJ1-2, with a tentative D call TRBD1 (6 bases). The germline V gene has CDR1 MNHEY and CDR2 SVGEGT. CDR3 length: 14 amino acids. The V gene lost 2 bases and the J gene lost 6 bases, with 13 bases spanning the gap. The chain's CDR3 is CASSYLHRDDGYTF. In DNA form, the CDR3 reads TGTGCCAGCAGTTACCTTCACAGGGATGATGGCTACACCTTC.

V usage is TRBV5-1 and J usage is TRBJ2-1; 7 nucleotides align to TRBD1. Looked up from germline, CDR1 is SGHRS and CDR2 is YFSETQ. V lost 5 bases, J lost 7 bases, and 6 bases stayed unmatched. This CDR3 region has 13 residues. CDR3 sequence: CASSGLRGNEQFF. CDR3 nucleotides: TGCGCCAGCAGTGGTCTCAGGGGGAATGAGCAGTTCTTC.

CDR3 protein: CASSEQEPSNQPQHF. CDR3 coding DNA: TGTGCCAGCAGTGAACAGGAACCTAGCAATCAGCCCCAGCATTTT. This sequence joins TRBV2 and TRBJ1-5; D is unclear. The germline V gene encodes CDR1 SNHLY and CDR2 FYNNEI. The CDR3 spans 15 residues. V lost 2 bases and J lost 0, with 8 bases in between. The entire variable domain, with the rest obtained from reference TRBV2 and TRBJ1-5, is as follows: EPEVTQTPSHQVTQMGQEVILRCVPISNHLYFYWYRQILGQKVEFLVSFYNNEISEKSEIFDDQFSVERPDGSNFTLKIRSTKLEDSAMYFCASSEQEPSNQPQHFGDGTRLSIL.

J is TRBJ1-6 and V is TRBV3-1 (or the pseudogene TRBV3-2); 10 bases agree with TRBD1. The length of the CDR3 is 15 residues. V lost 4 bases, J lost 10 bases, and 7 bases stayed unmatched. Germline lookup yields CDR1 LGHDT and CDR2 YNNKEL (reference sequence). The CDR3 sequence is CASSPRQGAGSPLHF. CDR3 sequence (DNA): TGTGCCAGCAGCCCAAGACAGGGGGCAGGATCACCCCTCCACTTT.

This rearrangement joins TRBV10-3 to TRBJ1-2; 10 nucleotides match TRBD1. CDR1 is ENHRY and CDR2 is SYGVKD in the germline V gene. The V segment lost 5 bases and the J segment 3 bases; nucleotides outside the gene matches: 6. This CDR3 spans 15 amino acids. The CDR3 sequence: CAISTPGTGDYGYTF. In DNA form, the CDR3 reads TGTGCCATCAGTACCCCCGGGACAGGGGACTATGGCTACACCTTC.

J is TRBJ1-2 and V is TRBV3-1 (or the pseudogene TRBV3-2); 9 bases align to TRBD1. Trimming took 4 bases from V and 7 from J; bases not matched to a gene: 4. CDR1 and CDR2 from the germline V gene are LGHDT and YNNKEL (reference sequence). The CDR3 spans 13 residues. CDR3 residues: CASSRGTGLGYTF. The CDR3 DNA reads as TGTGCCAGCAGCCGAGGGACAGGGCTTGGCTACACCTTC.

The chain employs TRBV7-3 and TRBJ2-2; 13 bases match TRBD2. The CDR3 consists of 17 residues. Germline V lookup: CDR1 SGHTA, CDR2 FQGTGA. J was trimmed by 0 bases and V by 5 bases; bases with no gene match: 3. CDR3 nucleotide sequence: TGTGCCAGCAGCGCCGGACTAGCGGGGGCGAACACCGGGGAGCTGTTTTTT. This translates into CASSAGLAGANTGELFF.

The J gene is TRBJ2-1, the V gene TRBV19; possible D gene TRBD2, 5 bases. Trimming cost V 10 bases and J 8 bases, with 21 bases left between them. This CDR3 spans 14 amino acids. Per germline, CDR1 LNHDA and CDR2 SQIVND (reference sequence). CDR3 amino acids: CATGRGPGGYEQFF. The DNA of the CDR3 is TGTGCCACCGGAAGAGGACCAGGAGGATATGAGCAGTTCTTC. Based on the CDR3 plus reference TRBV19 and TRBJ2-1, the full variable domain is DGGITQSPKYLFRKEGQNVTLSCEQNLNHDAMYWYRQDPGQGLRLIYYSQIVNDFQKGDIAEGYSVSREKKESFPLTVTSAQKNPTAFYLCATGRGPGGYEQFFGPGTRLTVL.

The chain carries TRBV7-2 and TRBJ1-1; 9 bases align to TRBD1. After removal of 5 bases from V and 0 bases from J, the junction contained 10 bases not matched to a gene. The CDR3 loop spans 17 amino acids. CDR1 and CDR2 from the germline V gene are SGHTA and FQGNSA. The chain's CDR3 is CASSRTGGTLMNTEAFF. DNA of the CDR3: TGTGCCAGCAGCCGCACAGGGGGCACCCTAATGAACACTGAAGCTTTCTTT.

The chain uses TRBV6-5 and TRBJ2-7; D unclear. V dropped 6 bases and J dropped 2 bases, with 11 bases sitting between them. Germline V gives CDR1 MNHEY, CDR2 SVGAGI. The CDR3 length is 13 residues. For the CDR3, the DNA is TGTGCCAGCAGCGTGGCAGGCACCTACGAGCAGTACTTC. Its translation: CASSVAGTYEQYF.

This clone was seen a few times. The chain couples TRBV10-2 to TRBJ1-6; unclear D gene. The CDR3 is made up of 13 amino acids. CDR1 WSHSY and CDR2 SAAADI come from the germline V gene. Trimming left V 8 bases short and J 4 bases short, with 9 bases between. CDR3 residues: CASRDGYNSPLHF. For the CDR3, the DNA is TGCGCCAGCCGGGATGGTTATAATTCACCCCTCCACTTT.

This chain uses TRBV2 with TRBJ2-7; D might be TRBD2 (6 bases). With 5 bases removed from V and 3 bases from J, the gap between germline ends came to 14 bases. CDR1 is SNHLY, CDR2 FYNNEI, per germline. CDR3 length equals 14 residues. The CDR3: CASSRPGTVYEQYF. The CDR3 DNA is TGTGCCAGCAGTCGACCCGGGACTGTCTACGAGCAGTACTTC.